The 16 T cell receptor beta chains presented below share a single source sample, sequenced in a study of T cells after posttransplantation cyclophosphamide. Method: immunoSEQ multiplex PCR; TCRdb's copy keeps in-frame clones and lacks some. The table includes 25,000 or so clones, roughly 86% detected once. The specimen sequenced was PBMCs. These receptors were collected from an older woman with a blood cancer, CMV-positive, and with a related stem cell donor.

The gene calls are TRBV15 and TRBJ2-1; a possible D gene is TRBD2 (6 bases). The CDR3 consists of 16 residues. V dropped 0 bases and J dropped 7 bases, with 16 bases sitting between them. In germline, CDR1 is LNHNV, CDR2 YYDKDF (reference sequence). The CDR3 nucleotides are TGTGCCACCAGCAGAGAGGGAGCGGGCGCCGGGAATGAGCAGTTCTTC. Translation gives CATSREGAGAGNEQFF.

The chain has TRBV5-1 and TRBJ2-3, with D tentatively TRBD1 (6 bases). The CDR3 has 14 amino acids. CDR1 is SGHRS and CDR2 is YFSETQ in the germline V gene. V was shortened by 4 bases and J by 2 bases, with 11 bases between the two germline ends. The CDR3 region is CASSTGDNTDTQYF. CDR3 coding DNA: TGCGCCAGCAGCACTGGGGACAACACAGATACGCAGTATTTT.

This chain uses TRBV27 with TRBJ2-7; D perhaps matches TRBD2 (5 bases). Germline CDR1 and CDR2: MNHEY and SMNVEV (reference sequence). The CDR3 is made up of 15 amino acids. V dropped 4 bases and J dropped 0 bases, with 13 bases sitting between them. Here the CDR3 DNA reads TGTGCCAGCAGTTCGTACGGGAAAGGCTCCTACGAGCAGTACTTC. This gives the protein CASSSYGKGSYEQYF.

This rearrangement joins TRBV18 to TRBJ1-1; TRBD1 matches 7 bases. The V gene end was trimmed by 1 base and the J gene end by 0 bases; junction bases not matched to a gene: 2. CDR3 length equals 15 residues. Per germline, CDR1 KGHSH and CDR2 LQKENI. The CDR3 nucleotides read TGTGCCAGCTCACCACAGGGGGCAGTGAACACTGAAGCTTTCTTT. Translation gives CASSPQGAVNTEAFF.

The V gene is TRBV15, the J gene TRBJ2-4; 8 bases line up with TRBD2. CDR1 and CDR2 from the germline V gene are LNHNV and YYDKDF (reference sequence). This CDR3 spans 16 amino acids. V trimming: 3 bases; J trimming: 5 bases; junction bases outside the gene matches: 9. This chain's CDR3 is CATSSAPGGGQNIQYF. The CDR3 region has the DNA TGTGCCACCAGCAGCGCCCCGGGAGGGGGGCAAAACATTCAGTACTTC. Full variable domain (remainder filled in from reference TRBV15 and TRBJ2-4): DAMVIQNPRYQVTQFGKPVTLSCSQTLNHNVMYWYQQKSSQAPKLLFHYYDKDFNNEADTPDNFQSRRPNTSFCFLDIRSPGLGDTAMYLCATSSAPGGGQNIQYFGAGTRLSVL.

This chain joins TRBV30 and TRBJ1-2, with 7 bases matching TRBD1. J was trimmed by 4 bases and V by 4 bases; bases with no gene match: 6. Germline V gene sequence: CDR1 GTSNPN, CDR2 SVGIG (reference sequence). CDR3 length: 13 residues. The CDR3 region is CAWNDRVLYGYTF. The CDR3 nucleotides read TGTGCCTGGAACGACAGGGTTCTCTATGGCTACACCTTC.

This clone was picked up a small number of times. The V gene is TRBV2, the J gene TRBJ2-3, with 10 bases identical to TRBD2. With V trimmed by 8 bases and J by 3 bases, 8 bases remained unmatched. The germline V gene has CDR1 SNHLY and CDR2 FYNNEI. The CDR3 is 15 amino acids. Written as DNA, the CDR3 is TGTGCCAGCGGGACGATAGCGGGAGGAACAGATACGCAGTATTTT. Amino acid sequence: CASGTIAGGTDTQYF.

The chain uses TRBV11-2 and TRBJ1-1, with D possibly TRBD1 on 6 matching bases. This CDR3 region has 16 residues. The ends were cut back, 3 bases at V and 4 bases at J, with 18 bases in the middle. The V gene's germline CDR1 is SGHAT and CDR2 FQNNGV. Here the CDR3 DNA reads TGTGCCAGCAGCTTCCGACTCCCTACAGGGAGCACTGAAGCTTTCTTT. Translating it yields CASSFRLPTGSTEAFF. Complete variable domain (other parts from reference TRBV11-2 and TRBJ1-1): EAGVAQSPRYKIIEKRQSVAFWCNPISGHATLYWYQQILGQGPKLLIQFQNNGVVDDSQLPKDRFSAERLKGVDSTLKIQPAKLEDSAVYLCASSFRLPTGSTEAFFGQGTRLTVV.

The chain links TRBV5-1 to TRBJ1-1; a weak D match, TRBD1 (5 bases). Germline V gene lookup returns CDR1 SGHRS and CDR2 YFSETQ. The CDR3 sequence is 15 residues long. V dropped 0 bases and J dropped 4 bases, with 13 bases sitting between them. DNA of the CDR3: TGCGCCAGCAGCTTGGTGCGGGGGATGGGCACTGAAGCTTTCTTT. Translation gives CASSLVRGMGTEAFF.

CDR3 loop: CASRNRGLGTEAFF. For the CDR3, the DNA is TGTGCCAGCAGAAACAGGGGCCTGGGCACTGAAGCTTTCTTT. V usage is TRBV6-5 and J usage is TRBJ1-1; 7 nucleotides line up with TRBD1. The germline CDR1 and CDR2 sequences are MNHEY and SVGAGI. V dropped 6 bases and J dropped 4; count of bases not matched to a gene: 8. This CDR3 has 14 amino acids.

The rearrangement joins TRBV23-1 to TRBJ2-7; 11 positions match TRBD2. Being an ORF, TRBV23-1 has a function that is uncertain. The CDR3 spans 18 residues. V was pared by 4 bases and J by 3 bases, with 14 bases of the junction left unmatched. The CDR3, as DNA: TGCGCCAGCAGTCGTGGCGCATGGACTAGCGGGCCATTCTACGAGCAGTACTTC. Residues: CASSRGAWTSGPFYEQYF.

This clone was observed a single time. CDR3 coding DNA: TGTGCCAGCAGCGTAGAACCAGACCGACTAGATGGCTACACCTTC. This translates into CASSVEPDRLDGYTF. The gene calls are TRBV9 and TRBJ1-2; D is unclear. The CDR3 is 15 amino acids. Germline-derived CDR1 and CDR2 are SGDLS and YYNGEE. The V end lost 0 bases, the J end lost 6 bases, and 15 bases lay between the germline ends.

The chain uses TRBV30 and TRBJ2-3; D is undetermined. Germline CDR1 reads GTSNPN; CDR2 reads SVGIG (reference sequence). Trimming removed 0 bases from V and 5 bases from J, with 6 bases in between. The CDR3 extends over 12 amino acids. CDR3 loop: CAWSVQQDTQYF. The CDR3 DNA follows: TGTGCCTGGAGTGTACAGCAAGATACGCAGTATTTT. The variable domain in full, with the rest retrieved from reference TRBV30 and TRBJ2-3, is SQTIHQWPATLVQPVGSPLSLECTVEGTSNPNLYWYRQAAGRGLQLLFYSVGIGQISSEVPQNLSASRPQDRQFILSSKKLLLSDSGFYLCAWSVQQDTQYFGPGTRLTVL.

This sequence joins TRBV28 and TRBJ2-1; D is possibly TRBD1 (5 bases). CDR1 and CDR2 (germline): MDHEN, SYDVKM. V was pared by 5 bases and J by 3 bases, with 8 bases between. CDR3 length: 13 amino acids. Here the CDR3 DNA reads TGTGCCAGCAGTCGAGACAGCTACAATGAGCAGTTCTTC. Amino acid sequence: CASSRDSYNEQFF.

The sample holds one count of this clone. One end of the junction is discordant with germline, which a read error may explain. This rearrangement joins TRBV5-1 to TRBJ2-1, with D perhaps matching TRBD2 (6 bases). The germline V gene has CDR1 SGHRS and CDR2 YFSETQ. The CDR3 sequence is 15 residues long. In DNA form, the CDR3 reads TGCGCCAGCAGATTGGGGGACTCCCCAAACAATGAGCAGTTCTTC. It is translated as CASRLGDSPNNEQFF.

The table lists this clone with a few counts. The chain links TRBV7-9 to TRBJ1-1; weak D call: TRBD1 (5 bases). This CDR3 region has 17 residues. Deletions cut 2 bases from V and 0 bases from J, with 16 bases between. Germline V gene sequence: CDR1 SEHNR, CDR2 FQNEAQ (reference sequence). CDR3 loop: CASSLRLTAYMNTEAFF. DNA of the CDR3: TGTGCCAGCAGCTTAAGATTGACAGCCTACATGAACACTGAAGCTTTCTTT.